This TCR beta chain was recovered during a study of early T cells in non-severe SARS-CoV-2 infection. Study at large: The study sequenced bulk RNA from unsorted whole blood, with chains unpaired. Study conclusions and caveats: Matching with VDJdb favored anti-spike CD8 responses (missing private and CD4 specificities).

This clonotype turned up a few times. Its target is unknown. Molecules of cDNA were individually given unique molecular identifiers that were attached to them. TCRdb reanalysed the 5' RACE reads using MiXCR and keeps one entry per CDR3 protein. The table lists 50,000 to 65,000 distinct CDR3 sequences, about an eighth of them singletons. Trimming cost V 1 base and J 2 bases, with 9 bases left between them. Germline V CDR1 and CDR2: SGHNT, YENEEA. There are 15 residues in the CDR3. The sequencing input was whole blood. The TCR originated in an adult who was a healthcare worker with PCR-confirmed SARS-CoV-2 infection or an uninfected control (not recorded which). The chain links TRBV11-3 to TRBJ2-1; D is possibly TRBD2 (5 bases). The CDR3 protein is CASSLGTPTYNEQFF. CDR3 in DNA: TGTGCCAGCAGCTTAGGGACTCCCACCTACAATGAGCAGTTCTTC.